Each of the 23 T cell receptor beta chains below was sequenced from the same sample in a study of blood T cell repertoires in COVID-19. Here immunoSEQ multiplex PCR was the method, and the copy in TCRdb shows in-frame clones only, minus some. The sample shows approximately 220,000 clones, approximately 91% of them seen only once. The specimen sequenced was peripheral blood. The receptors were gathered from a man in his forties or fifties with acute or convalescent COVID-19.

The chain has TRBV5-8 and TRBJ2-1; TRBD1 is a possible D gene (6 bases). Deletions cut 4 bases from V and 5 bases from J, with 10 bases between. CDR1 is SGHTS, CDR2 YDEGEE, per germline. The CDR3 spans 13 residues. The CDR3 sequence: CASSTRQDNEQFF. DNA of the CDR3: TGTGCCAGCAGCACCCGACAGGACAATGAGCAGTTCTTC. The whole variable domain, remainder taken from reference TRBV5-8 and TRBJ2-1, is EAGVTQSPTHLIKTRGQQATLRCSPISGHTSVYWYQQALGLGLQFLLWYDEGEERNRGNFPPRFSGRQFPNYSSELNVNALELEDSALYLCASSTRQDNEQFFGPGTRLTVL.

This sequence joins TRBV10-1 and TRBJ2-5, with 7 nucleotides matching TRBD2. Germline assignment: CDR1 WNHNN and CDR2 SYGVQD (reference sequence). V lost 3 bases to trimming and J lost 7 bases; unmatched junction nucleotides: 8. There are 14 residues in the CDR3. The chain's CDR3 is CASSETSGNPTQYF. The CDR3 DNA reads as TGCGCCAGCAGTGAAACCAGCGGGAACCCGACCCAGTACTTC.

V is TRBV7-9 and J is TRBJ1-1, with 8 bases lining up with TRBD1. The CDR3 totals 16 residues. Germline values: CDR1 SEHNR, CDR2 FQNEAQ (reference sequence). The V gene end was trimmed by 5 bases and the J gene end by 3 bases; junction bases not matched to a gene: 11. The DNA of the CDR3 is TGTGCCAGCAGCACCCGGACAGGGAGGTATGACACTGAAGCTTTCTTT. It specifies CASSTRTGRYDTEAFF. Full variable domain (remainder filled in from reference TRBV7-9 and TRBJ1-1): DTGVSQNPRHKITKRGQNVTFRCDPISEHNRLYWYRQTLGQGPEFLTYFQNEAQLEKSRLLSDRFSAERPKGSFSTLEIQRTEQGDSAMYLCASSTRTGRYDTEAFFGQGTRLTVV.

Note on this clone: The conserved phenylalanine or tryptophan normally closing the CDR3 is absent here, so this likely arose from a read error. No DNA is shown, since the ends of the CDR3 on it are uncertain; the CDR3 is the one TCRdb lists. The V and J genes are TRBV6-8 and TRBJ2-4; no DNA check was done on the table's D call, TRBD1. The CDR3 spans 13 residues, counting both ends. Germline CDR1 reads MNHGY; CDR2 reads SAAAGT. The CDR3 sequence is CASSYTIRGTGRS.

CDR3 nucleotide sequence: TGCAGCGGTGGCGTAGGGGGCTACGAGCAGTACTTC. This gives the protein CSGGVGGYEQYF. The chain recombines TRBV29-1 with TRBJ2-7, with TRBD1 as a possible D gene (6 bases). CDR3 length equals 12 residues. Per the germline V gene, CDR1 is SQVTM and CDR2 is ANQGSEA. V lost 7 bases and J 3 bases, leaving 13 bases between the germline ends.

The rearrangement links TRBV7-8 to TRBJ2-2; 12 bases align to TRBD2. V was pared by 3 bases and J by 8 bases, with 7 bases of the junction left unmatched. This CDR3 is built from 16 residues. Germline V gene sequence: CDR1 SGHVS, CDR2 FQNEAQ. The CDR3 protein is CASSFPSGRAPGELFF. CDR3 bases: TGTGCCAGCAGCTTCCCTAGCGGGAGGGCCCCGGGGGAGCTGTTTTTT.

The chain carries TRBV12-3 or TRBV12-4 and TRBJ1-5, with TRBD1 matching over 8 bases. The length of the CDR3 is 13 residues. J lost 3 bases, V lost 6 bases, and 1 base had no gene match. The CDR3 DNA follows: TGTGCCAGCAGGGGACAGGCCAATCAGCCCCAGCATTTT. Translated: CASRGQANQPQHF.

The chain employs TRBV27 and TRBJ1-1, with TRBD1 as a possible D gene (6 bases). The CDR3 loop spans 15 amino acids. Trimming left V 2 bases short and J 2 bases short, with 12 bases between. CDR1 is MNHEY and CDR2 is SMNVEV in the germline V gene (reference sequence). Written as DNA, the CDR3 is TGTGCCAGCAGTTTAGTCAACAGGGTTAACACTGAAGCTTTCTTT. This encodes CASSLVNRVNTEAFF.

The genes are TRBV24-1 and TRBJ1-5, with D perhaps matching TRBD1 (5 bases). Germline V gene sequence: CDR1 KGHDR, CDR2 SFDVKD. This CDR3 contains 14 residues. The germline V and J ends were trimmed by 5 bases and 4 bases, with 11 bases remaining between them. The CDR3 sequence: CATSGRQGNQPQHF. As DNA, the CDR3 is TGTGCCACCAGTGGCCGTCAGGGAAATCAGCCCCAGCATTTT.

This clone was counted once. This chain uses TRBV2 with TRBJ1-2; D gene ambiguous. This CDR3 spans 12 amino acids. Germline CDR1 is SNHLY and CDR2 is FYNNEI. Between the trimmed V and J ends, which lost 1 base and 7 bases, there was a span of 7 bases. CDR3: CASSEETAGYTF. CDR3 in DNA: TGTGCCAGCAGTGAAGAAACTGCTGGCTACACCTTC.

This chain uses TRBV5-4 with TRBJ1-2; 8 bases line up with TRBD1. Germline assignment: CDR1 SGHNT and CDR2 YYREEE (reference sequence). V shed 0 bases and J 3 bases; nucleotides not matched to a gene: 1. This CDR3 region has 14 residues. The CDR3 DNA follows: TGTGCCAGCAGCTTGGGGACAGGGTACTATGGCTACACCTTC. Amino acids: CASSLGTGYYGYTF.

A single count supports this clone. The V gene is TRBV3-1 (or the pseudogene TRBV3-2), the J gene TRBJ2-7; unclear D gene. Germline lookup yields CDR1 LGHDT and CDR2 YNNKEL (reference sequence). The CDR3 totals 13 residues. With 1 base removed from V and 0 bases from J, the gap between germline ends came to 4 bases. In nucleotides, the CDR3 is TGTGCCAGCAGCCAAGGCAGCTCCTACGAGCAGTACTTC. It codes for CASSQGSSYEQYF.

This chain connects TRBV6-1 to TRBJ2-3; perhaps TRBD1 as D (6 bases). The CDR3 sequence is 16 residues long. V lost 2 bases and J 4 bases, leaving 16 bases between the germline ends. Germline assignment: CDR1 MNHNS and CDR2 SASEGT. The CDR3: CASSELTGFLPDTQYF. The CDR3 DNA reads as TGTGCCAGCAGTGAACTAACAGGGTTTCTCCCAGATACGCAGTATTTT.

The V call is TRBV6-5, the J call TRBJ2-3; 9 bases line up with TRBD1. The CDR3 is 15 amino acids. Germline loops: CDR1 MNHEY, CDR2 SVGAGI. With 6 bases clipped from V and 3 bases from J, the junction kept 7 bases outside the gene matches. The CDR3 is CASRQTGGRTDTQYF. CDR3 sequence (DNA): TGTGCCAGCAGGCAGACAGGGGGTAGGACAGATACGCAGTATTTT.

This chain uses TRBV18 with TRBJ2-1; the D gene is possibly TRBD2 (6 bases). There are 15 residues in the CDR3. Trimming shortened V by 3 bases and J by 4 bases, and 13 bases separated the two germline ends. The V gene's germline CDR1 is KGHSH and CDR2 LQKENI. The CDR3 DNA follows: TGTGCCAGCTCACCGACTAGTTCTCATTACAATGAGCAGTTCTTC. Translation: CASSPTSSHYNEQFF.

V is TRBV3-1 (or the pseudogene TRBV3-2) and J is TRBJ2-5, with TRBD2 matching over 10 bases. The CDR3 is made up of 13 amino acids. The V segment lost 5 bases and the J segment 4 bases; nucleotides outside the gene matches: 1. CDR1 is LGHDT, CDR2 YNNKEL, per germline (reference sequence). This chain's CDR3 is CASSSSGGETQYF. CDR3 DNA: TGTGCCAGCAGCTCTAGCGGGGGAGAGACCCAGTACTTC.

The V call is TRBV4-2, the J call TRBJ1-2; no firm D call. Germline values: CDR1 LGHNA, CDR2 YNFKEQ. Trimming removed 3 bases from V and 0 bases from J, with 8 bases in between. The CDR3 is 14 amino acids. The CDR3 bases are TGTGCCAGCAGCCAGGAAACAGCTAACTATGGCTACACCTTC. It is translated as CASSQETANYGYTF.

This clone was picked up one time. V gene TRBV28 combines with J gene TRBJ1-2, with 8 bases matching TRBD1. The V gene end was trimmed by 10 bases and the J gene end by 4 bases; junction bases not matched to a gene: 5. The CDR3 has 12 amino acids. Germline V gives CDR1 MDHEN, CDR2 SYDVKM. The CDR3 nucleotides read TGTGCCACTCAGGGGGCTGGCTATGGCTACACCTTC. Its translation is CATQGAGYGYTF.

This rearrangement joins TRBV6-1 to TRBJ1-3; D call uncertain. Trimming removed 3 bases from V and 4 bases from J, with 4 bases in between. This CDR3 contains 12 residues. The V gene's germline CDR1 is MNHNS and CDR2 SASEGT. The CDR3 sequence: CASSDGGNTIYF. The DNA of the CDR3 is TGTGCCAGCAGTGACGGGGGAAACACCATATATTTT.

The chain recombines TRBV25-1 with TRBJ2-2; 8 bases align to TRBD1. Germline trimming cut 6 bases from V and 4 bases from J; bases unmatched to any gene: 4. CDR1 is MGHDK, CDR2 SYGVNS, per germline. The CDR3 runs 14 residues. CDR3 nucleotides: TGTGCCAGCAGGAGGACAGGGCTCACCGGGGAGCTGTTTTTT. It translates to CASRRTGLTGELFF.

This clone was recorded once. The same CDR3 is also encoded by other DNA sequences in this sample. The genes are TRBV3-1 (or the pseudogene TRBV3-2) and TRBJ1-2; tentatively, D is TRBD1 (6 bases). V lost 5 bases, J lost 4 bases, and 8 bases lay in between. The CDR3 runs 12 residues. Germline CDR1 reads LGHDT; CDR2 reads YNNKEL (reference sequence). CDR3 DNA: TGTGCCAGCAGCTTAGGGGGCTATGGCTACACCTTC. It encodes CASSLGGYGYTF.

The chain recombines TRBV4-1 with TRBJ1-2; maybe TRBD1 (6 bases). CDR1 and CDR2 from the germline V gene are MGHRA and YSYEKL. The V end was cut by 0 bases, the J end by 4 bases, with 12 bases between. There are 15 residues in the CDR3. CDR3 in amino acids: CASSQDRPGAYGYTF. CDR3 nucleotides: TGCGCCAGCAGCCAAGATCGGCCAGGGGCCTATGGCTACACCTTC.

This chain joins TRBV7-2 and TRBJ2-5, with 11 bases lining up with TRBD1. The CDR3 consists of 14 residues. Germline CDR1 and CDR2: SGHTA and FQGNSA. With V trimmed by 6 bases and J by 6 bases, 6 bases remained unmatched. The CDR3 here is CASRDGQGAKTQYF. The CDR3 DNA reads as TGTGCCAGCAGAGATGGACAGGGGGCGAAGACCCAGTACTTC.